Detailed here is one T cell receptor (beta chain). From genomic DNA, TCR beta CDR3 was amplified by two-round multiplex PCR. Gene-specific TRBV and TRBJ primers were used in PCR round one. MiXCR was run by TCRdb on the multiplex PCR reads, yielding one entry per CDR3 protein. The sample holds approximately 51,000 distinct CDR3 sequences, about 37% seen once. This sample is drawn from a study of prognosis after radiotherapy for stage I lung cancer. The CDR3 has 18 amino acids. Germline trimming cut 3 bases from V and 0 bases from J; bases unmatched to any gene: 5. Germline-derived CDR1 and CDR2 are DFQATT and SNEGSKA (reference sequence). Every member of the patient group was node-negative on CT and PET/CT (none had prior chemotherapy, radiotherapy or other malignancies).

This receptor was obtained from a donor aged 50 or older with non-small cell lung cancer. The sequences come from PBMCs, collected before or after stereotactic body radiation therapy (not recorded which). The chain carries TRBV20-1 and TRBJ2-1; the match to TRBD2 covers 16 bases. CDR3 sequence: CSARGLAGGPNSYNEQFF. CDR3 coding DNA: TGCAGTGCTAGGGGACTAGCGGGAGGGCCCAACTCCTACAATGAGCAGTTCTTC.